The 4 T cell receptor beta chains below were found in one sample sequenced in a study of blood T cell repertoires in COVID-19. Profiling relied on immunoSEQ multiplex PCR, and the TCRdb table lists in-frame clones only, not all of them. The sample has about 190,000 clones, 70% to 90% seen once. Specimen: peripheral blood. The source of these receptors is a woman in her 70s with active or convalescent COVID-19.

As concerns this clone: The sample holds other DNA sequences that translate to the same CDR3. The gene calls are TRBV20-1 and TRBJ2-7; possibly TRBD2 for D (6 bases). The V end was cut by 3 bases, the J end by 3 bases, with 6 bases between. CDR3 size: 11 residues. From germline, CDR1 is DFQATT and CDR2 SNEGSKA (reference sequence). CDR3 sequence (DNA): TGCAGTGCTAGCGGGAGCTACGAGCAGTACTTC. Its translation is CSASGSYEQYF.

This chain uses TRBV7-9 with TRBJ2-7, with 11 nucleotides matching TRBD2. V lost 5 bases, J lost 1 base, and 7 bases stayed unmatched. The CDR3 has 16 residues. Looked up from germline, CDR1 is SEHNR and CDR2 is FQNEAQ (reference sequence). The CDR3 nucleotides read TGTGCCAGCAGCCTGGGACTAGCGGCCCTTTCCTACGAGCAGTACTTC. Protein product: CASSLGLAALSYEQYF.

CDR3 residues: CAIRGMNTEAFF. For the CDR3, the DNA is TGTGCGATCAGGGGCATGAACACTGAAGCTTTCTTT. The genes are TRBV30 and TRBJ1-1; D may be TRBD1 (6 bases). This CDR3 is 12 amino acids long. CDR1 is GTSNPN, CDR2 SVGIG, per germline (reference sequence).

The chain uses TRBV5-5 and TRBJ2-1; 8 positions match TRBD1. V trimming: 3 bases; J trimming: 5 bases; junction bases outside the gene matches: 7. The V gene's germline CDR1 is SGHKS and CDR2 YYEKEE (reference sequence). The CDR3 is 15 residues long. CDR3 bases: TGTGCCAGCAGCTCCAGGGGGCCAAGGGACAATGAGCAGTTCTTC. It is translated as CASSSRGPRDNEQFF. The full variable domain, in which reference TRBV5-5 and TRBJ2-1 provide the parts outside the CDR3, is DAGVTQSPTHLIKTRGQQVTLRCSPISGHKSVSWYQQVLGQGPQFIFQYYEKEERGRGNFPDRFSARQFPNYSSELNVNALLLGDSALYLCASSSRGPRDNEQFFGPGTRLTVL.